Listed below are T cell receptor beta chains from one sample, sequenced in a study of blood T cell repertoires in COVID-19. The protocol was immunoSEQ multiplex PCR, while the TCRdb copy is restricted to in-frame clones and leaves out a portion. The profile shows roughly 240,000 clones, 90% of them singletons. The sample comprised PBMCs or T cells enriched from blood (not recorded which). The source is a man aged 50 or older who had been exposed to COVID-19. The CDR3 runs from the conserved cysteine through the conserved F or W. The D gene is left open where the match is weak. The size of a clone is reported for some rows only, either as once, few or many, or as a class for expanded clones.

size,J,D,V,CDR3,DNA
once,TRBJ1-4,TRBD1,TRBV6-5,CASSPTGAGEKLFF,TGTGCCAGCAGTCCGACAGGGGCTGGTGAAAAACTGTTTTTT
-,TRBJ1-4,TRBD1,TRBV2,CASRRRGRTNEKLFF,TGTGCCAGCAGGAGGAGGGGGCGAACTAATGAAAAACTGTTTTTT
-,TRBJ2-5,-,TRBV12-5,CASGTGSHWETQYF,TGTGCTAGTGGCACAGGCTCTCACTGGGAGACCCAGTACTTC
-,TRBJ1-2,-,TRBV10-2,CASSQGFYGYTF,TGCGCCAGCAGCCAGGGTTTCTATGGCTACACCTTC
-,TRBJ2-2,-,TRBV6-5,CASSLMGSNTGELFF,TGTGCCAGCAGTTTAATGGGCTCCAACACCGGGGAGCTGTTTTTT
-,TRBJ1-1,-,TRBV5-1,CASAPRAANTEAFF,TGCGCCAGCGCACCCAGGGCAGCTAACACTGAAGCTTTCTTT
-,TRBJ1-3,-,TRBV2,CASSAQGAGNTIYF,TGTGCCAGCAGTGCACAGGGAGCTGGAAACACCATATATTTT
-,TRBJ2-1,TRBD1,TRBV3-1/TRBV3-2,CASSRNRGYEQFF,TGTGCCAGCAGCCGAAACAGGGGATATGAGCAGTTCTTC
-,TRBJ1-5,-,TRBV18,CASSPIPVSQPQHF,TGTGCCAGCTCACCAATCCCGGTGAGTCAGCCCCAGCATTTT
-,TRBJ1-1,-,TRBV7-9,CASSLGRGWVRF,TGTGCCAGCAGCTTAGGCAGGGGCTGGGTTCGCTTT
-,TRBJ1-2,-,TRBV10-3,CAISEFVGGYTF,TGTGCCATCAGTGAGTTTGTCGGTGGCTACACCTTC
-,TRBJ2-7,-,TRBV7-2,CASSFSATGAYEQYF,TGTGCCAGCAGCTTCAGTGCTACAGGTGCCTACGAGCAGTACTTC
-,TRBJ2-2,TRBD2,TRBV3-1/TRBV3-2,CASSQGWEGPNTGELFF,TGTGCCAGCAGCCAAGGCTGGGAGGGGCCGAACACCGGGGAGCTGTTTTTT
-,TRBJ1-6,TRBD1,TRBV9,CASSPRAGTANSPLHF,TGTGCCAGCAGCCCACGGGCCGGGACAGCTAATTCACCCCTCCACTTT
-,TRBJ1-5,-,TRBV28,CASSLRQGEPQHF,TGTGCCAGCAGTTTGCGCCAAGGGGAGCCCCAGCATTTT
-,TRBJ1-1,TRBD1,TRBV24-1,CATQGTGIVDTEAFF,TGTGCCACCCAGGGGACAGGGATCGTCGACACTGAAGCTTTCTTT
-,TRBJ2-7,TRBD1,TRBV6-6,CASSQDGTATYEQYF,TGTGCCAGCAGTCAAGACGGGACAGCCACCTACGAGCAGTACTTC
few,TRBJ1-3,-,TRBV5-1,CASSLIPNSGNTIYF,TGCGCCAGCAGCTTGATTCCAAACTCTGGAAACACCATATATTTT
-,TRBJ2-1,TRBD2,TRBV5-5,CASSEPGLEVIEQFF,TGTGCCAGCAGCGAACCGGGACTAGAGGTTATTGAGCAGTTCTTC
-,TRBJ2-3,TRBD2,TRBV7-6,CASSSIPSGSTDTQYF,TGTGCCAGCAGCTCGATTCCTAGCGGGAGCACAGATACGCAGTATTTT
-,TRBJ2-3,-,TRBV29-1,CSTDSDTQYF,TGCAGCACTGACTCGGATACGCAGTATTTT
-,TRBJ1-1,-,TRBV5-1,CASSLVAGTEAFF,TGCGCCAGCAGCTTGGTAGCAGGGACTGAAGCTTTCTTT
-,TRBJ1-6,-,TRBV28,CASKGQGTFNSPLHF,TGTGCCAGCAAGGGACAAGGAACTTTCAATTCACCCCTCCACTTT
-,TRBJ2-7,TRBD1,TRBV24-1,CATSEPGQGNEQYF,TGTGCCACCAGTGAACCGGGACAGGGGAACGAGCAGTACTTC
-,TRBJ1-4,TRBD1,TRBV4-1,CASSQRPQGVATNEKLFF,TGCGCCAGCAGCCAACGCCCTCAGGGGGTGGCGACTAATGAAAAACTGTTTTTT
few,TRBJ1-1,-,TRBV6-5,CASFIPWAGEAFF,TGTGCCAGCTTCATCCCATGGGCGGGTGAAGCTTTCTTT
-,TRBJ1-5,-,TRBV2,CASSGQEIQPQHF,TGTGCCAGCAGTGGACAAGAGATTCAGCCCCAGCATTTT
-,TRBJ2-7,-,TRBV3-1/TRBV3-2,CASSQNRVGEQYF,TGTGCCAGCAGCCAAAACAGGGTGGGCGAGCAGTACTTC
-,TRBJ2-2,-,TRBV25-1,CASSDAQGNTGELFF,TGTGCCAGCAGTGACGCTCAGGGGAACACCGGGGAGCTGTTTTTT
-,TRBJ1-4,-,TRBV6-5,CASSYRGGRNEKLFF,TGTGCCAGCAGTTATCGCGGGGGCAGAAATGAAAAACTGTTTTTT
-,TRBJ1-2,-,TRBV27,CASSWHFNYGYTF,TGTGCCAGCAGTTGGCATTTTAACTATGGCTACACCTTC
-,TRBJ1-1,-,TRBV3-1/TRBV3-2,CASSQVRELMNTEAFF,TGTGCCAGCAGCCAAGTGAGGGAATTAATGAACACTGAAGCTTTCTTT
few,TRBJ1-2,TRBD1,TRBV27,CASSGQGRGYTF,TGTGCCAGCAGTGGACAGGGTCGGGGCTACACCTTC
-,TRBJ2-1,-,TRBV7-3,CASSLTGEDNEQFF,TGTGCCAGCAGCTTAACGGGAGAGGACAATGAGCAGTTCTTC
-,TRBJ1-2,-,TRBV4-1,CASSQGEGLYGYTF,TGCGCCAGCAGCCAAGGGGAGGGACTATATGGCTACACCTTC
-,TRBJ1-2,TRBD1,TRBV29-1,CSVGGGQGARYYGYTF,TGCAGCGTTGGGGGAGGACAGGGGGCGCGGTACTATGGCTACACCTTC